This T cell receptor (beta chain) was captured in a study of control samples from healthy donors and cancer patients. With 0 bases removed from V and 4 bases from J, the gap between germline ends came to 12 bases. Germline V gene sequence: CDR1 LNHNV, CDR2 YYDKDF (reference sequence). The CDR3 has 15 amino acids. The method was immunoSEQ multiplex PCR; TCRdb's version includes in-frame clones alone and lacks a portion of them. The sample shows approximately 170,000 clones, 80% to 90% of them seen only once. The V call is TRBV15, the J call TRBJ1-2, with a tentative D call TRBD1 (6 bases). Source material: blood. This clonotype was obtained from a woman aged 25 to 45 in good health. CDR3 sequence reads: CATSRDRGTSYGYTF. Here the CDR3 DNA reads TGTGCCACCAGCAGAGATCGGGGGACATCCTATGGCTACACCTTC.